This T cell receptor beta chain came from a study of PD-L1 blockade in urothelial cancer. Background on the study: About 90% of the roughly 30 patients comprised males who had bladder-origin urothelial cancer. The median number of T cells present in blood samples was 130,000 to 150,000. Blood analysis was done at 3 weeks (second dose) and 6 weeks after treatment began.

Only in-frame clones appear in the TCRdb table, and some are missing; sequencing was by immunoSEQ multiplex PCR. The sample shows under 35,000 clones, roughly 86% of them seen only once. CDR1 and CDR2 (germline): MNHNY, SVGAGI (reference sequence). With 9 bases removed from V and 7 bases from J, the gap between germline ends came to 24 bases. The CDR3 is 16 residues long. Disease in patients was locally advanced or metastatic urothelial carcinoma. The sample was PBMCs, taken around atezolizumab (anti-PD-L1) treatment. The receptor's source is a man aged 50-59 years with urothelial cancer. This chain connects TRBV6-6 to TRBJ2-2, with D perhaps matching TRBD2 (6 bases). Written as DNA, the CDR3 is TGTGCCAGTTTGACCGGGACTTCTCGGTCCAGCGGGGAGCTGTTTTTT. Its protein is CASLTGTSRSSGELFF.